The 29 T cell receptor beta chains reported below all come from one sample, sequenced in a study of CD8 T cells in Susac syndrome. RNA amounts of roughly 0.45 to 1 ug underwent reverse transcription with random hexamers. TCRdb itself ran the immunoSEQ multiplex PCR reads through MiXCR, one entry per CDR3 protein. This table has about 300,000 distinct CDR3 sequences, approximately 85% appearing once. Sequencing was carried out using CD8+ T cells from PBMCs. Receptor source: a human donor with multiple sclerosis.

This chain joins TRBV28 and TRBJ2-1; 11 nucleotides line up with TRBD2. V gave up 2 bases and J gave up 6 bases; unmatched junction bases: 15. This CDR3 spans 19 amino acids. Germline V gene sequence: CDR1 MDHEN, CDR2 SYDVKM. The CDR3 protein is CASSLLSGRARGYPNEQFF. CDR3 DNA sequence: TGTGCCAGCAGTTTACTTAGCGGGAGGGCCAGGGGTTATCCCAATGAGCAGTTCTTC.

This clonotype occurred a few times. This sequence joins TRBV6-2 or TRBV6-3 and TRBJ1-1; 9 bases fit TRBD1. Germline V CDR1 and CDR2: MNHEY, SVGEGT. V lost 0 bases to trimming and J lost 4 bases; unmatched junction nucleotides: 15. The CDR3 totals 19 residues. The CDR3 loop is CASSYSSYEGTGSGTEAFF. The CDR3, as DNA: TGTGCCAGCAGTTACTCGAGTTACGAAGGGACAGGGTCGGGCACTGAAGCTTTCTTT.

This chain uses TRBV20-1 with TRBJ2-7; no firm D call. Trimming shortened V by 0 bases and J by 0 bases, and 18 bases separated the two germline ends. The CDR3 has 17 amino acids. Germline V gene lookup returns CDR1 DFQATT and CDR2 SNEGSKA (reference sequence). CDR3 in DNA: TGCAGTGCTAGAGATATGGGCCTCAAACTCCTCTCCTACGAGCAGTACTTC. Translation: CSARDMGLKLLSYEQYF.

The V and J genes are TRBV20-1 and TRBJ2-1, with D unclear. The germline V gene encodes CDR1 DFQATT and CDR2 SNEGSKA (reference sequence). V was trimmed by 2 bases and J by 0 bases, leaving 11 bases between them. The CDR3 extends over 15 amino acids. In DNA form, the CDR3 reads TGCAGTGCTAGACCCCGACGGATCTCCTACAATGAGCAGTTCTTC. Amino acid sequence: CSARPRRISYNEQFF.

In its sample, this clonotype was seen a few times. The chain employs TRBV20-1 and TRBJ2-7; 14 nucleotides match TRBD2. CDR3 size: 17 residues. V gave up 5 bases and J gave up 5 bases; unmatched junction bases: 14. CDR1 DFQATT and CDR2 SNEGSKA come from the germline V gene (reference sequence). The CDR3 DNA sequence: TGCAGTGCTGCTCACCCCGGGACTAGCGGGAGTATCGACGAGCAGTACTTC. Translated, it gives CSAAHPGTSGSIDEQYF.

The chain employs TRBV7-2 and TRBJ2-7; 8 bases map to TRBD2. This CDR3 is built from 13 residues. CDR1 SGHTA and CDR2 FQGNSA come from the germline V gene. V dropped 1 base and J dropped 12; count of bases not matched to a gene: 8. For the CDR3, the DNA is TGTGCCAGCAGCTTAGATTCTGGCGGGAGGCGGTACTTC. Residues: CASSLDSGGRRYF.

The genes are TRBV4-3 and TRBJ2-5, with D perhaps matching TRBD2 (6 bases). Trimming pared 3 bases from V and 7 bases from J, leaving 15 bases between. CDR1 LGHNA and CDR2 YSLEER come from the germline V gene. The CDR3 loop spans 14 amino acids. CDR3 amino acids: CASSHDAGRGTQYF. The DNA of the CDR3 is TGCGCCAGCAGCCACGACGCGGGGCGGGGGACCCAGTACTTC.

This chain joins TRBV27 and TRBJ2-1, with D possibly being TRBD1 or TRBD2 (5 bases each). This CDR3 spans 13 amino acids. Germline CDR1 reads MNHEY; CDR2 reads SMNVEV (reference sequence). Trimming left V 3 bases short and J 6 bases short, with 9 bases between. The chain's CDR3 is CASSFSGTNEQFF. The CDR3 bases are TGTGCCAGCAGTTTTTCCGGGACCAATGAGCAGTTCTTC.

The chain recombines TRBV19 with TRBJ1-5; 10 positions match TRBD1. With V trimmed by 3 bases and J by 3 bases, 2 bases remained unmatched. Germline CDR1 is LNHDA and CDR2 is SQIVND (reference sequence). This CDR3 has 15 residues. CDR3 region: CASSIGTGANQPQHF. In DNA, the CDR3 is TGTGCCAGTAGTATCGGGACAGGGGCCAATCAGCCCCAGCATTTT.

This clonotype appeared a few times. The chain combines TRBV6-2 or TRBV6-3 with TRBJ1-2; D is unclear. This CDR3 spans 11 amino acids. Germline V CDR1 and CDR2: MNHEY, SVGEGT. Trimming took off 3 bases at V and 5 bases at J, with 4 bases between the two ends. CDR3: CASSYTYGYTF. As DNA, the CDR3 is TGTGCCAGCAGTTATACTTATGGCTACACCTTC.

This clonotype was counted a single time. For the CDR3, the DNA is TGTGCCAGCAGCTTAGTTGCAGCGGGGGAAGAGCAGTTCTTC. It translates to CASSLVAAGEEQFF. The chain joins TRBV7-9 to TRBJ2-1, with 8 bases aligning to TRBD2. J was trimmed by 10 bases and V by 1 base; bases with no gene match: 6. The CDR3 extends over 14 amino acids. Germline assignment: CDR1 SEHNR and CDR2 FQNEAQ (reference sequence).

The chain carries TRBV14 and TRBJ2-1, with D perhaps matching TRBD2 (6 bases). V lost 0 bases and J 8 bases, leaving 14 bases between the germline ends. The CDR3 totals 15 residues. Germline lookup yields CDR1 SGHDN and CDR2 FVKESK. For the CDR3, the DNA is TGTGCCAGCAGCCAAGAACGGGAGTCATTCGATGAGCAGTTCTTC. It yields the protein CASSQERESFDEQFF.

The chain has TRBV7-9 and TRBJ2-1; 10 bases fit TRBD2. This CDR3 is built from 15 residues. Germline V gene data show CDR1 as SEHNR and CDR2 as FQNEAQ (reference sequence). Germline trimming cut 4 bases from V and 6 bases from J; bases unmatched to any gene: 6. The CDR3 DNA reads TGTGCCAGCAGCTCCGGGACTAGCGCATCCAATGAGCAGTTCTTC. Translated: CASSSGTSASNEQFF.

This clonotype was counted once. CDR3 residues: CASSSDQPQHF. Written as DNA, the CDR3 is TGTGCCAGCAGTTCGGATCAGCCCCAGCATTTT. The chain employs TRBV28 and TRBJ1-5; D ambiguous. Germline CDR1 is MDHEN and CDR2 is SYDVKM. The V end was cut by 4 bases, the J end by 5 bases, with 3 bases between. This CDR3 region has 11 residues.

DNA for the CDR3: TGTGCCAGCAGCCCAGGGGAAAGAGGTTCAGCTTTCTTT. It specifies CASSPGERGSAFF. The J gene is TRBJ1-1, the V gene TRBV6-2 or TRBV6-3, with D possibly being TRBD1 (6 bases). CDR1 MNHEY and CDR2 SVGEGT come from the germline V gene. This CDR3 region has 13 residues. Trimming removed 6 bases at V and 10 bases at J, with 18 bases between.

This chain joins TRBV7-9 and TRBJ1-2; the D gene is possibly TRBD1 (5 bases). There are 13 residues in the CDR3. The germline CDR1 and CDR2 sequences are SEHNR and FQNEAQ (reference sequence). V lost 6 bases to trimming and J lost 4 bases, with 12 bases between them. CDR3 in DNA: TGTGCCAGCAGTCAGGGCACTATCTATGGCTACACCTTC. As protein: CASSQGTIYGYTF.

Only a few counts were recorded for this clonotype. Here the CDR3 DNA reads TGTGCCAGCAGTTGGACAGGGGCCGAGCAGTACTTC. Translation gives CASSWTGAEQYF. This sequence joins TRBV12-3 or TRBV12-4 and TRBJ2-7, with 9 bases identical to TRBD1. The CDR3 spans 12 residues. The V gene end was trimmed by 4 bases and the J gene end by 6 bases; junction bases not matched to a gene: 1.

This clonotype was counted a few times. J is TRBJ1-2 and V is TRBV7-6; maybe TRBD1 (5 bases). Looked up from germline, CDR1 is SGHVS and CDR2 is FNYEAQ. The CDR3 is made up of 13 amino acids. Trimming pared 4 bases from V and 8 bases from J, leaving 14 bases between. For the CDR3, the DNA is TGTGCCAGCAGCTCAGGAGGCAGGGTGGGCTACACCTTC. This translates into CASSSGGRVGYTF.

V usage is TRBV18 and J usage is TRBJ2-7; 7 nucleotides match TRBD1. The CDR3 has 16 residues. V was clipped by 3 bases and J by 0 bases; unmatched bases: 8. Germline lookup yields CDR1 KGHSH and CDR2 LQKENI. This chain's CDR3 is CASSPTSGQFSYEQYF. The CDR3 DNA follows: TGTGCCAGCTCACCGACCTCGGGACAGTTCTCCTACGAGCAGTACTTC.

The gene calls are TRBV15 and TRBJ2-7; 7 nucleotides match TRBD2. V lost 1 base and J lost 6; bases outside the gene matches: 9. Germline loops: CDR1 LNHNV, CDR2 YYDKDF (reference sequence). The CDR3 is made up of 15 amino acids. CDR3 in DNA: TGTGCCACCAGCAGAGTTCAGGGCGGGGGTGTCGAGCAGTACTTC. It encodes CATSRVQGGGVEQYF.

This clonotype turned up a few times. This chain connects TRBV5-4 to TRBJ2-5, with TRBD1 matching 9 bases. CDR3 size: 16 residues. V lost 4 bases and J lost 3; bases outside the gene matches: 10. Germline lookup yields CDR1 SGHNT and CDR2 YYREEE (reference sequence). CDR3 protein: CASSRAGQGMEETQYF. The CDR3 nucleotides read TGTGCCAGCAGCCGTGCCGGACAGGGGATGGAAGAGACCCAGTACTTC.

The rearrangement uses TRBV5-1 and TRBJ2-1; 14 bases are a match to TRBD2. Germline-derived CDR1 and CDR2 are SGHRS and YFSETQ. The V and J ends lost 4 bases and 3 bases, in that order; junction bases with no gene match: 6. CDR3 length: 17 amino acids. This CDR3 reads CASSEGTSGSFYNEQFF. The CDR3 coding sequence is TGCGCCAGCAGCGAGGGGACTAGCGGGAGCTTCTACAATGAGCAGTTCTTC.

The rearrangement joins TRBV13 to TRBJ1-1; D not resolved. The CDR3 runs to 14 residues. Germline V gene lookup returns CDR1 PRHDT and CDR2 FYEKMQ (reference sequence). Trimming took off 5 bases at V and 5 bases at J, with 15 bases between the two ends. CDR3 sequence: CASSPTARWTEAFF. The CDR3 coding sequence is TGTGCCAGCAGCCCTACAGCCCGGTGGACTGAAGCTTTCTTT. The full variable domain, its missing parts supplied by reference TRBV13 and TRBJ1-1, is AAGVIQSPRHLIKEKRETATLKCYPIPRHDTVYWYQQGPGQDPQFLISFYEKMQSDKGSIPDRFSAQQFSDYHSELNMSSLELGDSALYFCASSPTARWTEAFFGQGTRLTVV.

This chain uses TRBV24-1 with TRBJ2-3; D is perhaps TRBD2 (5 bases). V was clipped by 7 bases and J by 4 bases, with 14 bases between them. The CDR3 has 14 residues. Looked up from germline, CDR1 is KGHDR and CDR2 is SFDVKD. CDR3 protein: CATRSTGSADTQYF. CDR3 bases: TGTGCCACCAGGAGCACGGGGTCGGCAGATACGCAGTATTTT.

The chain couples TRBV7-9 to TRBJ2-1; D remains ambiguous. V lost 1 base, J lost 4 bases, and 5 bases lay in between. The CDR3 extends over 13 amino acids. The germline V gene encodes CDR1 SEHNR and CDR2 FQNEAQ (reference sequence). The CDR3 bases are TGTGCCAGCAGCTTAGGTCAGTACAATGAGCAGTTCTTC. Its translation is CASSLGQYNEQFF.

The chain has TRBV7-9 and TRBJ1-5; no reliable D call. The length of the CDR3 is 15 residues. Germline V gene data show CDR1 as SEHNR and CDR2 as FQNEAQ (reference sequence). V was clipped by 4 bases and J by 1 base, with 11 bases between them. CDR3 loop: CASSSQDRSNQPQHF. In DNA, the CDR3 is TGTGCCAGCAGCTCCCAGGACCGCAGCAATCAGCCCCAGCATTTT.

CDR3 sequence: CASSYGTSGRWFSETQYF. The CDR3 region has the DNA TGTGCCAGCAGTTACGGGACTAGCGGGAGGTGGTTTAGCGAGACCCAGTACTTC. V usage is TRBV28 and J usage is TRBJ2-5; 15 positions match TRBD2. The CDR3 spans 18 residues. Germline trimming cut 4 bases from V and 5 bases from J; bases unmatched to any gene: 11. In germline, CDR1 is MDHEN, CDR2 SYDVKM.

The chain carries TRBV20-1 and TRBJ2-1; D perhaps matches TRBD2 (6 bases). CDR1 DFQATT and CDR2 SNEGSKA come from the germline V gene (reference sequence). The V gene lost 6 bases and the J gene lost 7 bases, with 22 bases spanning the gap. The CDR3 loop spans 15 amino acids. CDR3 residues: CSAGGDHTSPNEQFF. As DNA, the CDR3 is TGCAGTGCCGGCGGGGACCACACCTCCCCTAATGAGCAGTTCTTC.

This clonotype was seen only a few times. V is TRBV4-1 and J is TRBJ2-7; D is perhaps TRBD2 (6 bases). This CDR3 is 15 amino acids long. Per germline, CDR1 MGHRA and CDR2 YSYEKL. Trimming cost V 1 base and J 1 base, with 11 bases left between them. DNA of the CDR3: TGCGCCAGCAGCCAAGGTGAAGCGGGTTCCTACGAGCAGTACTTC. Protein product: CASSQGEAGSYEQYF.